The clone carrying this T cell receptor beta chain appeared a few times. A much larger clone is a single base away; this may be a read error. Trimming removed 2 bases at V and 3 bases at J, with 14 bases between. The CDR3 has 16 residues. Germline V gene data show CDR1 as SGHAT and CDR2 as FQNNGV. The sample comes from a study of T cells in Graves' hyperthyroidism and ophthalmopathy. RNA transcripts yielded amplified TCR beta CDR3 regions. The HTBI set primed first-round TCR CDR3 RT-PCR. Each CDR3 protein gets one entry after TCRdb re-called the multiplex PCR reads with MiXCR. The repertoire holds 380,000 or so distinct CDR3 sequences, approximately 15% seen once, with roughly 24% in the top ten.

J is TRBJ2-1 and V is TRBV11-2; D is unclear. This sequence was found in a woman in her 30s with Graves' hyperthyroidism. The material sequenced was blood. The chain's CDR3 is CASSLLLWLSYNEQFF. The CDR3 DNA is TGTGCCAGCAGCTTACTCCTTTGGCTCAGCTACAATGAGCAGTTCTTC.